This entry features one TCR beta chain sequence. Its antigen is as yet unknown. TCRdb called the RT-PCR reads again in MiXCR, with one record for every CDR3 protein. The sample has 400,000 to 550,000 distinct CDR3 sequences, 25% seen once; the top ten hold approximately 2%. The sample is drawn from a study of response to subunit inactivated influenza vaccine. General study findings and limits: Each seasonal flu vaccination may recruit only limited new T cells, authors suggested.

With 5 bases clipped from V and 10 bases from J, the junction kept 6 bases outside the gene matches. The length of the CDR3 is 13 residues. The material sequenced was CD4+ T cells sorted from PBMCs, taken about 5 days after vaccination. This chain links TRBV12-3 or TRBV12-4 with TRBJ2-1, with 9 bases identical to TRBD1. The TCR originated in a middle-aged man who received an inactivated influenza vaccine. CDR3 nucleotides: TGTGCCAGCAGTATGGGACAGGGACGAGAGCAGTTCTTC. Translated, it gives CASSMGQGREQFF.